This passage covers 9 T cell receptor beta chains from one sample sequenced in a study of T cell repertoires in cytomegalovirus infection. In TCRdb, the reads were re-called with MiXCR into one record per CDR3 protein. The sample shows about 440,000 distinct CDR3 sequences, 30% to 40% of them seen only once. What was sequenced was PBMCs. Receptors were obtained from a human donor in good health (CMV status not recorded). Some clones in this sample may be carry-over from other donors' samples.

The V and J genes are TRBV20-1 and TRBJ2-1, with D possibly being TRBD2 (7 bases). Germline CDR1 DFQATT, CDR2 SNEGSKA (reference sequence). CDR3 length: 15 residues. Between the trimmed V and J ends, which lost 5 bases and 2 bases, there was a span of 16 bases. The CDR3 sequence is CSAPWRGGTYNEQFF. Written as DNA, the CDR3 is TGCAGTGCTCCCTGGAGGGGGGGGACCTACAATGAGCAGTTCTTC.

A word on this clonotype: A read error may produce the germline difference seen at one junction end. V usage is TRBV7-7 and J usage is TRBJ2-7; TRBD1 agrees at 9 bases. The CDR3 covers 15 residues. Germline CDR1 reads SSHAT; CDR2 reads FNYEAQ (reference sequence). The CDR3 nucleotides read TGTGCTAGCAGCCTCGGGACAGGGCGAGGCTACGAGCAGTACTTC. It is translated as CASSLGTGRGYEQYF.

The V call is TRBV28, the J call TRBJ1-1, with D perhaps TRBD1 (5 bases). Germline V gives CDR1 MDHEN, CDR2 SYDVKM. V shed 9 bases and J shed 1 base, with 18 bases lying between them. The CDR3 has 15 residues. DNA of the CDR3: TGTGCCAGTCTAGCCGGGGGAGGAGCGAACACTGAAGCTTTCTTT. Translation gives CASLAGGGANTEAFF. Complete variable domain (other parts from reference TRBV28 and TRBJ1-1): DVKVTQSSRYLVKRTGEKVFLECVQDMDHENMFWYRQDPGLGLRLIYFSYDVKMKEKGDIPEGYSVSREKKERFSLILESASTNQTSMYLCASLAGGGANTEAFFGQGTRLTVV.

The CDR3 bases are TGTGCCAGTAGTATAACAGGGTGGACATATGGCTACACCTTC. Amino acid sequence: CASSITGWTYGYTF. The rearrangement uses TRBV19 and TRBJ1-2, with D possibly TRBD1 on 6 matching bases. The germline V gene has CDR1 LNHDA and CDR2 SQIVND (reference sequence). V gave up 2 bases and J gave up 5 bases, with 12 bases separating them. The CDR3 contains 14 residues.

In this sample, this clonotype turned up many times. The chain has TRBV7-8 and TRBJ2-4; TRBD2 agrees at 8 bases. The CDR3 totals 17 residues. The junction had 12 bases not matched to a gene; V was cut back by 5 bases and J by 3 bases. Germline V gene lookup returns CDR1 SGHVS and CDR2 FQNEAQ. The chain's CDR3 is CASSPPGGDWGKNIQYF. The CDR3 coding sequence is TGTGCCAGCAGCCCACCCGGGGGGGACTGGGGCAAAAACATTCAGTACTTC.

The chain is built from TRBV18 and TRBJ2-4; D is undetermined. Per the germline V gene, CDR1 is KGHSH and CDR2 is LQKENI. CDR3 length: 16 amino acids. Trimming shortened V by 4 bases and J by 0 bases, and 13 bases separated the two germline ends. Here the CDR3 DNA reads TGTGCCAGCTCACATGAGGACGGAATAGCCAAAAACATTCAGTACTTC. Its translation: CASSHEDGIAKNIQYF.

This clonotype was seen at least ten times. This chain links TRBV7-2 with TRBJ1-1; the match to TRBD1 covers 8 bases. Germline V gives CDR1 SGHTA, CDR2 FQGNSA. The trim removed 5 bases at V and 3 bases at J, leaving 11 bases unmatched. This CDR3 region has 16 residues. The chain's CDR3 is CASSPRQGRFYTEAFF. CDR3 nucleotide sequence: TGTGCCAGCAGCCCCCGACAGGGGCGTTTTTACACTGAAGCTTTCTTT.

This clonotype was recorded at least ten times. This chain uses TRBV7-2 with TRBJ2-5; possible D gene TRBD1, 6 bases. V lost 8 bases and J 4 bases, leaving 8 bases between the germline ends. The CDR3 contains 11 residues. Germline-derived CDR1 and CDR2 are SGHTA and FQGNSA. The CDR3 DNA is TGTGCCAGCGGGGGCTCAGAGACCCAGTACTTC. This encodes CASGGSETQYF.

V is TRBV6-2 or TRBV6-3 and J is TRBJ2-5; 9 nucleotides match TRBD1. V lost 7 bases, J lost 2 bases, and 5 bases stayed unmatched. This CDR3 has 14 residues. Germline V gives CDR1 MNHEY, CDR2 SVGEGT. In DNA, the CDR3 is TGTGCCAGCACCCGGGACAGGGTACAAGAGACCCAGTACTTC. Its translation is CASTRDRVQETQYF.